The 21 T cell receptor beta chains presented below share a single source sample, sequenced in a study of metastatic and nonmetastatic thyroid tumors. Thyroid surgery was performed in patients who had received no treatment beforehand. From the PCR reads, TCRdb re-called clones with MiXCR. The table shows about 23,000 clones, with 26% occurring only once. Sequencing was done on a sample of blood. The origin of the receptors is a male donor with papillary thyroid cancer or a benign thyroid nodule (not recorded which). Some clones in this sample may be carry-over from other donors' samples.

This clone was recorded many times. This sequence may be a read error, since a much larger clone differs from it by one base. The conserved phenylalanine or tryptophan is not found at the CDR3 terminus, so this likely reflects a read error. The chain joins TRBV6-4 to TRBJ1-2; TRBD1 matches at 8 bases. CDR1 is MRHNA and CDR2 is SNTAGT in the germline V gene. The CDR3 covers 13 residues. The V segment lost 4 bases and the J segment 5 bases; nucleotides outside the gene matches: 3. CDR3: CASSADRGYGYTL. CDR3 coding DNA: TGTGCCAGCAGTGCCGACAGGGGATATGGCTACACCCTC.

This clone showed up many times. The chain has TRBV25-1 and TRBJ2-1; unclear D gene. The V end was cut by 4 bases, the J end by 0 bases, with 7 bases between. The germline V gene encodes CDR1 MGHDK and CDR2 SYGVNS. The CDR3 loop spans 14 amino acids. The DNA of the CDR3 is TGTGCCAGCAGTGGAGAGGTCTCCTACAATGAGCAGTTCTTC. Its translation is CASSGEVSYNEQFF.

In its sample, this clone was seen a few times. DNA for the CDR3: TGTGCCAGCAGTTACTCAGGGGGAGGGGGTTACGAGCAGTACTTC. Translating it yields CASSYSGGGGYEQYF. The chain joins TRBV6-5 to TRBJ2-7, with D possibly matching TRBD2 (7 bases). The CDR3 contains 15 residues. Germline V gives CDR1 MNHEY, CDR2 SVGAGI. The V end lost 0 bases, the J end lost 4 bases, and 13 bases lay between the germline ends.

This clone was counted many times. The chain couples TRBV5-4 to TRBJ2-7; 7 bases align to TRBD2. The CDR3 is 15 residues long. V was pared by 6 bases and J by 0 bases, with 9 bases of the junction left unmatched. The germline gives CDR1 SGHNT, CDR2 YYREEE (reference sequence). The CDR3 loop reads CASKSASGSSYEQYF. The DNA of the CDR3 is TGTGCCAGCAAATCAGCTAGCGGAAGCTCCTACGAGCAGTACTTC.

This clone rates as medium-sized. The DNA of the CDR3 is TGTGCCAGCAGTTACTCGACAGGGCATGAGGGTTTCACCATATATTTT. Protein product: CASSYSTGHEGFTIYF. This chain links TRBV6-5 with TRBJ1-3; 7 positions agree with TRBD1. This CDR3 has 16 residues. Germline V gene sequence: CDR1 MNHEY, CDR2 SVGAGI. Trimming cost V 0 bases and J 9 bases; bases outside gene matches: 11.

The table lists this clone with many counts. A much bigger clone sits one base away, suggesting this may be a read error. The rearrangement links TRBV2 to TRBJ1-1, with D uncertain. CDR1 is SNHLY, CDR2 FYNNEI, per germline. The CDR3 covers 13 residues. The chain's CDR3 is CASSRLGNPEAFF. The DNA of the CDR3 is TGTGCCAGCAGTAGGTTGGGGAACCCTGAAGCTTTCTTT. The full variable domain, completed using reference TRBV2 and TRBJ1-1, is EPEVTQTPSHQVTQMGQEVILRCVPISNHLYFYWYRQILGQKVEFLVSFYNNEISEKSEIFDDQFSVERPDGSNFTLKIRSTKLEDSAMYFCASSRLGNPEAFFGQGTRLTVV.

Of note for this clone: At one of its ends the junction is not consistent with the germline gene, which may arise from a read error. The chain carries TRBV4-2 and TRBJ2-1; TRBD2 aligns across 8 bases. Germline V gene data show CDR1 as LGHNA and CDR2 as YNFKEQ. The length of the CDR3 is 16 residues. CDR3 sequence: CAISQDASGSYNEQFF. CDR3 nucleotides: TGTGCCATCAGCCAAGACGCCAGCGGGAGCTACAATGAGCAGTTCTTC.

In this sample, this clone turned up a few times. The chain is built from TRBV28 and TRBJ2-7; D gene ambiguous. Germline V CDR1 and CDR2: MDHEN, SYDVKM. The CDR3 spans 14 residues. The V end lost 2 bases, the J end lost 7 bases, and 15 bases lay between the germline ends. CDR3 amino acids: CASSLALTLGEQYF. The CDR3 DNA reads as TGTGCCAGCAGTTTAGCCCTTACCCTAGGGGAGCAGTACTTC.

This chain joins TRBV7-8 and TRBJ2-3; TRBD1 is a possible D gene (5 bases). The CDR3 is 14 amino acids. V gave up 0 bases and J gave up 4 bases, with 8 bases separating them. Germline V gene lookup returns CDR1 SGHVS and CDR2 FQNEAQ. CDR3 nucleotides: TGTGCCAGCAGCTTAGCCATAGGGGCAGATACGCAGTATTTT. Encoded protein: CASSLAIGADTQYF.

This clone occurred many times. The gene calls are TRBV4-1 and TRBJ2-1; 8 positions agree with TRBD2. The CDR3 length is 16 residues. Germline loops: CDR1 MGHRA, CDR2 YSYEKL. The V and J ends lost 0 bases and 8 bases, in that order; junction bases with no gene match: 9. The CDR3 loop is CASSQDWSGSTDEQFF. CDR3 nucleotides: TGCGCCAGCAGCCAAGATTGGAGCGGGAGTACCGATGAGCAGTTCTTC.

This clone was picked up many times. V and J are TRBV6-1 and TRBJ2-7; D might be TRBD1 or TRBD2, each matching 5 bases. The CDR3 is 14 residues long. Germline CDR1 and CDR2: MNHNS and SASEGT. The germline V and J ends were trimmed by 8 bases and 2 bases, with 16 bases remaining between them. CDR3 coding DNA: TGTGCCAGCCACGTCGAGAGGGGACCCTACGAGCAGTACTTC. This codes for CASHVERGPYEQYF.

This clone was seen ten or more times. The CDR3 protein is CASSPIGSGASTDTQYF. In DNA form, the CDR3 reads TGTGCCAGCAGTCCTATAGGTAGCGGTGCTAGCACAGATACGCAGTATTTT. V usage is TRBV28 and J usage is TRBJ2-3, with D tentatively TRBD2 (6 bases). CDR1 and CDR2 from the germline V gene are MDHEN and SYDVKM. V dropped 5 bases and J dropped 0 bases, with 18 bases sitting between them. The CDR3 spans 17 residues.

This clone was recorded at least ten times. This chain joins TRBV30 and TRBJ2-3; D unclear. V was cut by 1 base and J by 2 bases, with 10 bases left in between. Germline values: CDR1 GTSNPN, CDR2 SVGIG (reference sequence). The CDR3 has 14 residues. The CDR3 loop reads CAWSGSRLTDTQYF. The CDR3, as DNA: TGTGCCTGGAGTGGGTCCCGGCTCACAGATACGCAGTATTTT.

V is TRBV20-1 and J is TRBJ2-7; 10 positions match TRBD2. The CDR3 covers 15 residues. Germline trimming cut 1 base from V and 0 bases from J; bases unmatched to any gene: 3. Germline loops: CDR1 DFQATT, CDR2 SNEGSKA (reference sequence). DNA for the CDR3: TGCAGTGCTAGAGGACTAGCGGGCGCCTCCTACGAGCAGTACTTC. This gives the protein CSARGLAGASYEQYF.

The chain recombines TRBV5-1 with TRBJ2-7, with a possible D match to TRBD1 (6 bases). Germline V gene data show CDR1 as SGHRS and CDR2 as YFSETQ. CDR3 length: 15 residues. Trimming left V 4 bases short and J 6 bases short, with 20 bases between. The CDR3: CASSPPGQPNREQYF. The CDR3 DNA reads TGCGCCAGCAGCCCGCCGGGACAACCCAACCGCGAGCAGTACTTC.

Remarks on this clone: Germline is not matched at one junction end, which may reflect a read error. The chain joins TRBV6-1 to TRBJ2-1; TRBD2 agrees at 9 bases. CDR1 and CDR2 (germline): MNHNS, SASEGT. The CDR3 totals 12 residues. In nucleotides, the CDR3 is TGTGTCAGCAGTCAAGCCGGGACTAGCTATTTCTTC. Amino acids: CVSSQAGTSYFF.

This clone was detected many times. The chain recombines TRBV3-1 with TRBJ1-1; D is ambiguous. V lost 4 bases and J 12 bases, leaving 21 bases between the germline ends. CDR1 is LGHDT, CDR2 YNNKEL, per germline (reference sequence). The CDR3 spans 14 residues. The chain's CDR3 is CASSLSRAREITFF. CDR3 in DNA: TGTGCCAGCAGCCTTTCTCGGGCCCGCGAGATAACTTTCTTT.

The chain is built from TRBV15 and TRBJ2-3; no clear D gene. CDR3 size: 16 residues. Germline CDR1 is LNHNV and CDR2 is YYDKDF (reference sequence). The ends were cut back, 0 bases at V and 2 bases at J, with 12 bases in the middle. CDR3 sequence: CATSRDNWGTTDTQYF. In nucleotides, the CDR3 is TGTGCCACCAGCAGAGATAATTGGGGAACCACAGATACGCAGTATTTT.

This clone was seen many times. This same CDR3 is encoded by further DNA sequences in the sample. The chain is built from TRBV6-1 and TRBJ1-2; tentative D call: TRBD1 (6 bases). This CDR3 has 12 residues. Germline CDR1 MNHNS, CDR2 SASEGT. V shed 9 bases and J shed 2 bases, with 10 bases lying between them. CDR3 amino acids: CASRGGNYGYTF. The CDR3 DNA is TGTGCCAGTAGGGGGGGGAACTATGGCTACACCTTC.

The chain employs TRBV5-1 and TRBJ2-3, with unresolved D. This CDR3 comprises 15 residues. Germline V gives CDR1 SGHRS, CDR2 YFSETQ. V lost 1 base to trimming and J lost 2 bases, with 11 bases between them. The chain's CDR3 is CASSLQVPSTDTQYF. The CDR3 DNA sequence: TGCGCCAGCAGCTTGCAGGTACCATCCACAGATACGCAGTATTTT.

This clone is classed as medium-sized (0.01 to 0.1%). Other DNA sequences in this sample translate to the same CDR3. The J gene is TRBJ2-7, the V gene TRBV6-1; D is possibly TRBD2 (6 bases). V shed 4 bases and J shed 0 bases, with 16 bases lying between them. Germline V gene lookup returns CDR1 MNHNS and CDR2 SASEGT. The CDR3 length is 16 residues. The CDR3 coding sequence is TGTGCCAGCAGTGCCCCCCGGGGGTTTAGCTCCTACGAGCAGTACTTC. Translated, it gives CASSAPRGFSSYEQYF.